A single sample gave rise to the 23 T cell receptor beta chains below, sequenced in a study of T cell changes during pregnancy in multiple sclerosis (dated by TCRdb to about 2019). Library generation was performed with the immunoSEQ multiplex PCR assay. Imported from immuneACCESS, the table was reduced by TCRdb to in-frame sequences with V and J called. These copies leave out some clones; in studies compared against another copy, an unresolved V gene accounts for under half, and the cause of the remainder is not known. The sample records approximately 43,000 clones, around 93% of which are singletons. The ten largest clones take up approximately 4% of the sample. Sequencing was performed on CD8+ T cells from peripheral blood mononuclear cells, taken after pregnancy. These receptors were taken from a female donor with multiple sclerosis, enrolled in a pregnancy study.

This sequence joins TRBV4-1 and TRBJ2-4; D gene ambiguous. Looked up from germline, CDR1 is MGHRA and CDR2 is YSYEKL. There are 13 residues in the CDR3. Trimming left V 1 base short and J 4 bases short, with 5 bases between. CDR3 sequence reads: CASSQVEKNIQYF. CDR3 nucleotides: TGCGCCAGCAGCCAAGTGGAGAAAAACATTCAGTACTTC.

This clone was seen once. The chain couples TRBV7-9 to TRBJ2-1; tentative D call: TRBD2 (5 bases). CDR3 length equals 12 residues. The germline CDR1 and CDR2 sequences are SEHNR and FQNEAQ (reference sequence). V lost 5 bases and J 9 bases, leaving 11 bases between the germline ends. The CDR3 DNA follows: TGTGCCAGCAGCCCGAGCAGCGGTGAGCAGTTCTTC. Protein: CASSPSSGEQFF.

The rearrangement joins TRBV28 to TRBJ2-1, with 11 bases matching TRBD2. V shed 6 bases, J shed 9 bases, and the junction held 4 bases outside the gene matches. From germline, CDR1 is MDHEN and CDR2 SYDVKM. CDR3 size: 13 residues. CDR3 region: CASRPGLAAEQFF. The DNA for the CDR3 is TGTGCCAGCAGGCCGGGACTAGCGGCTGAGCAGTTCTTC.

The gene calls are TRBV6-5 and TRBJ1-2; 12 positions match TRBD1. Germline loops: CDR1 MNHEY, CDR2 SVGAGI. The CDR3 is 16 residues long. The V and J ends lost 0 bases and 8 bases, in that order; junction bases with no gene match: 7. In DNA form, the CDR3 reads TGTGCCAGCAGTTACTCCGCGGGACAGGGGGCCGGCGGCTACACCTTC. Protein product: CASSYSAGQGAGGYTF.

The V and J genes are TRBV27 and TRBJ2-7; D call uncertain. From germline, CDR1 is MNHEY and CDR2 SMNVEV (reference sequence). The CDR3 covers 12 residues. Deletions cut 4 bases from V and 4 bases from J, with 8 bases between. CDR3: CASSSISYEQYF. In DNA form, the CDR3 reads TGTGCCAGCAGTTCAATCAGTTACGAGCAGTACTTC.

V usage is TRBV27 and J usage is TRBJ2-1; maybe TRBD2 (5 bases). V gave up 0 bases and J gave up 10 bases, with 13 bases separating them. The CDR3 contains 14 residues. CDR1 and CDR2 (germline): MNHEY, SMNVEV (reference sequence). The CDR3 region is CASSLSDSPNEQFF. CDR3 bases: TGTGCCAGCAGTTTATCGGACTCGCCCAACGAGCAGTTCTTC.

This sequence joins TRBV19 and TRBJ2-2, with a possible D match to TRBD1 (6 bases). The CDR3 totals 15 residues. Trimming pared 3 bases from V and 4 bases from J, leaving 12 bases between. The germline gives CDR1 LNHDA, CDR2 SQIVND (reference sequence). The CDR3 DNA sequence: TGTGCCAGTAGTATTGTTGCAGGGGTCACCGGGGAGCTGTTTTTT. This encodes CASSIVAGVTGELFF.

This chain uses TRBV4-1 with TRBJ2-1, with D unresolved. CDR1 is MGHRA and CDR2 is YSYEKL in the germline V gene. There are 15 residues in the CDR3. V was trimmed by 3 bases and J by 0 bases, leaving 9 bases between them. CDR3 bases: TGCGCCAGCAGCCACAGCGAGTTCTCCTACAATGAGCAGTTCTTC. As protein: CASSHSEFSYNEQFF.

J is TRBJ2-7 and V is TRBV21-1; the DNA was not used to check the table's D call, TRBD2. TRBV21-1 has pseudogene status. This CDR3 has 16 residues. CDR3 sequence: CASTRNGTSGSYEQYF. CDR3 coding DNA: TGTGCCAGCACCCGCAATGGGACTAGCGGTTCCTACGAGCAGTACTTC.

This CDR3 is CASSQGETNRDEQYF. The CDR3 DNA reads as TGTGCCAGCAGCCAAGGGGAAACCAACAGGGACGAGCAGTACTTC. This chain links TRBV14 with TRBJ2-7, with D tentatively TRBD1 (6 bases). The CDR3 sequence is 15 residues long. Trimming shortened V by 1 base and J by 5 bases, and 15 bases separated the two germline ends. Germline V CDR1 and CDR2: SGHDN, FVKESK.

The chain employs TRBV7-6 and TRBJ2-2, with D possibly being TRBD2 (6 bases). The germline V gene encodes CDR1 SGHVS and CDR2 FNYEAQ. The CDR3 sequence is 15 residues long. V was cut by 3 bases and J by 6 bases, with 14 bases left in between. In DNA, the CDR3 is TGTGCCAGCAGCTTCCGGGACTCACTTTCCGGGGAGCTGTTTTTT. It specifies CASSFRDSLSGELFF.

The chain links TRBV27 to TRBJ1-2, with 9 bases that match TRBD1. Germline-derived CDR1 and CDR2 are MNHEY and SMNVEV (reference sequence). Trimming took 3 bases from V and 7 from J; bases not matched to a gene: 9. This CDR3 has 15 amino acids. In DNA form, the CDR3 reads TGTGCCAGCAGTTTCGATCACAGGGGGCGGAGTGGCTACACCTTC. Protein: CASSFDHRGRSGYTF.

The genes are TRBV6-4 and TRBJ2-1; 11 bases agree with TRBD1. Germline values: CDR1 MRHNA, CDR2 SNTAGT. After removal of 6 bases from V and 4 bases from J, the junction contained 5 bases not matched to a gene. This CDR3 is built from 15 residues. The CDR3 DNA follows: TGTGCCAGCAGCGAGGGACAGGGGGGATACAATGAGCAGTTCTTC. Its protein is CASSEGQGGYNEQFF.

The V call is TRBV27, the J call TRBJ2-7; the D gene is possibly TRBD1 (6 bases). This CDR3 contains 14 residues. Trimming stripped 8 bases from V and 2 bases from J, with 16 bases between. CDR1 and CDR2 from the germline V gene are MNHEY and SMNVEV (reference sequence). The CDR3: CASLDWTDPYEQYF. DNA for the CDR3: TGTGCCAGCCTTGACTGGACAGATCCCTACGAGCAGTACTTC.

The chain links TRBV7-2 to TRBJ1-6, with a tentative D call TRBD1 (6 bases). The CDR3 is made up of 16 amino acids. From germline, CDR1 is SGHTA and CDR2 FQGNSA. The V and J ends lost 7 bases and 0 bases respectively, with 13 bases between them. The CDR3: CASTKGQSSYNSPLHF. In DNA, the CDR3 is TGTGCCAGCACCAAAGGACAGAGCTCCTATAATTCACCCCTCCACTTT.

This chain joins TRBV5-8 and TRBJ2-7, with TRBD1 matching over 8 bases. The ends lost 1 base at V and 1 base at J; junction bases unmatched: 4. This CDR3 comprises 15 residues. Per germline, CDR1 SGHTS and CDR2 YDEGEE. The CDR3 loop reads CASSLSQGGSYEQYF. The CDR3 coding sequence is TGTGCCAGCAGCTTGTCACAGGGGGGATCCTACGAGCAGTACTTC.

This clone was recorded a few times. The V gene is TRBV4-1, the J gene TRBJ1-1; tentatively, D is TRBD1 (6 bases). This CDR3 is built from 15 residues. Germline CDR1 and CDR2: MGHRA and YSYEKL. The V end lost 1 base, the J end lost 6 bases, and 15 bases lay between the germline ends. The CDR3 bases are TGCGCCAGCAGCCAAGGGGACATCGCGCGGGCTGAAGCTTTCTTT. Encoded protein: CASSQGDIARAEAFF.

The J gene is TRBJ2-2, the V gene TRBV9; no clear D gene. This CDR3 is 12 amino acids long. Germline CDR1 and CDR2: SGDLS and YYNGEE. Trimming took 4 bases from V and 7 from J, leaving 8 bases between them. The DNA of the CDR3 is TGTGCCAGCAGCCCGCGAGACGGGGAGCTGTTTTTT. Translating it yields CASSPRDGELFF.

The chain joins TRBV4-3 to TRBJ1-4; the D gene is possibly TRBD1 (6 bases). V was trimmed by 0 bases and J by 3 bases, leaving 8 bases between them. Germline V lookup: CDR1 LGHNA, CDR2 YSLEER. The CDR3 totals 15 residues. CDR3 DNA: TGCGCCAGCAGCCAAGAACGGACAGCTAATGAAAAACTGTTTTTT. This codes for CASSQERTANEKLFF.

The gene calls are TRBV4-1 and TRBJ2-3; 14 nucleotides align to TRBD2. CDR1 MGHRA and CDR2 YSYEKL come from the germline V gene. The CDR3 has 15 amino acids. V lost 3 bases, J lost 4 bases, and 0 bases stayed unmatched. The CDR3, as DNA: TGCGCCAGCAGCCAGACTAGCGGGAGGGCAGATACGCAGTATTTT. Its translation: CASSQTSGRADTQYF.

This CDR3 is CASSPGDLYNEQFF. CDR3 nucleotide sequence: TGTGCCAGCAGTCCGGGGGACCTTTACAATGAGCAGTTCTTC. The chain is built from TRBV6-6 and TRBJ2-1, with a weak D call TRBD2 (6 bases). Trimming removed 5 bases at V and 4 bases at J, with 12 bases between. The CDR3 loop spans 14 amino acids. CDR1 is MNHNY, CDR2 SVGAGI, per germline (reference sequence).

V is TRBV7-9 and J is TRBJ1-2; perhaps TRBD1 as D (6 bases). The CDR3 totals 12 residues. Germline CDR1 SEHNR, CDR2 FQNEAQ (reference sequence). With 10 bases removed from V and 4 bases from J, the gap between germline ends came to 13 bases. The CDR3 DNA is TGTGCCACGAAACAGGACAGCTATGGCTACACCTTC. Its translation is CATKQDSYGYTF.

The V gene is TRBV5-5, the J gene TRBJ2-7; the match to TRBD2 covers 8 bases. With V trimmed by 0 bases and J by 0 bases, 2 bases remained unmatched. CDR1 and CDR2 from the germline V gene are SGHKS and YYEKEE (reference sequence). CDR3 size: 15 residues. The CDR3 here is CASSLELAASYEQYF. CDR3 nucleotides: TGTGCCAGCAGCTTGGAACTAGCGGCCTCCTACGAGCAGTACTTC.